A single sample gave rise to the 21 T cell receptor beta chains below, sequenced in a study of technical replicates of blood from a handful of donors. This table comes from immunoSEQ multiplex PCR, and its TCRdb copy is limited to in-frame clones, with some not included. The repertoire holds 60,000 to 65,000 clones, 86% seen once, with around 5% in the top ten. The sample consisted of PBMCs. The origin of the receptors is a human donor in good health. Some clones in this sample may be carry-over from other donors' samples.

The chain links TRBV5-1 to TRBJ2-1; weak D call: TRBD2 (6 bases). The V and J ends lost 3 bases and 10 bases respectively, with 17 bases between them. Germline values: CDR1 SGHRS, CDR2 YFSETQ. The CDR3 loop spans 14 amino acids. CDR3 coding DNA: TGCGCCAGCAGCTCCGGGACTGATCCTCGGGAGCAGTTCTTC. Its translation is CASSSGTDPREQFF.

V is TRBV5-4 and J is TRBJ2-1; 7 nucleotides match TRBD1. This CDR3 region has 14 residues. With 5 bases clipped from V and 8 bases from J, the junction kept 10 bases outside the gene matches. Looked up from germline, CDR1 is SGHNT and CDR2 is YYREEE (reference sequence). CDR3 region: CASRTGTERDEQFF. The CDR3 DNA sequence: TGTGCCAGCAGAACCGGGACAGAGAGGGATGAGCAGTTCTTC.

This clone was seen more than once but under ten times. The rearrangement joins TRBV5-1 to TRBJ2-7; 11 positions agree with TRBD2. Germline V gene lookup returns CDR1 SGHRS and CDR2 YFSETQ. The CDR3 has 13 residues. J was trimmed by 9 bases and V by 6 bases; bases with no gene match: 8. The CDR3 region has the DNA TGCGCCAGCACCGGGACTAGCGGACTGGGGCAGTACTTC. It encodes CASTGTSGLGQYF.

The chain recombines TRBV4-3 with TRBJ2-3, with TRBD1 matching over 9 bases. Germline loops: CDR1 LGHNA, CDR2 YSLEER. V lost 0 bases, J lost 5 bases, and 3 bases stayed unmatched. The CDR3 loop spans 15 amino acids. DNA for the CDR3: TGCGCCAGCAGCCAAGAAGACAGGGGGTTAGATACGCAGTATTTT. This sequence encodes CASSQEDRGLDTQYF.

In this sample, this clone turned up once. This chain connects TRBV6-1 to TRBJ2-5, with 8 bases matching TRBD1. CDR1 and CDR2 from the germline V gene are MNHNS and SASEGT. J was trimmed by 0 bases and V by 8 bases; bases with no gene match: 5. There are 14 residues in the CDR3. The CDR3 DNA is TGTGCCAGCGGGGACAGGCCGTACCAAGAGACCCAGTACTTC. It codes for CASGDRPYQETQYF.

This rearrangement joins TRBV15 to TRBJ2-7; 7 positions agree with TRBD2. After removal of 0 bases from V and 2 bases from J, the junction contained 1 base not matched to a gene. Germline assignment: CDR1 LNHNV and CDR2 YYDKDF (reference sequence). The CDR3 extends over 14 amino acids. The CDR3 here is CATSRDGGTYEQYF. The CDR3 DNA reads TGTGCCACCAGCAGAGACGGGGGGACCTACGAGCAGTACTTC.

The gene calls are TRBV10-3 and TRBJ1-1; 9 nucleotides agree with TRBD1. Trimming removed 10 bases from V and 5 bases from J; junction bases left unmatched: 11. The CDR3 runs to 14 residues. Germline V gene lookup returns CDR1 ENHRY and CDR2 SYGVKD. CDR3 amino acids: CATRPDRGRTEAFF. The CDR3 nucleotides are TGTGCCACCCGACCTGACAGGGGGAGGACTGAAGCTTTCTTT.

V is TRBV21-1 and J is TRBJ2-1; the table's D call, TRBD1, has no DNA check behind it. TRBV21-1 is a known pseudogene. The CDR3 extends over 17 amino acids. The DNA of the CDR3 is TGTGCCAGCAGCAAGCAAGGCCGGGACAGAGACTACAATGAGCAGTTCTTC. Protein: CASSKQGRDRDYNEQFF.

The chain carries TRBV30 and TRBJ2-2; D is uncertain. CDR3 length: 12 residues. CDR1 and CDR2 from the germline V gene are GTSNPN and SVGIG (reference sequence). With 1 base removed from V and 5 bases from J, the gap between germline ends came to 5 bases. CDR3 coding DNA: TGTGCCTGGAGTGGAGCGACCGGGGAGCTGTTTTTT. Protein: CAWSGATGELFF.

Only one count was recorded for this clone. The V call is TRBV20-1, the J call TRBJ1-6, with TRBD1 matching 9 bases. Trimming cost V 3 bases and J 18 bases; bases outside gene matches: 3. The germline CDR1 and CDR2 sequences are DFQATT and SNEGSKA (reference sequence). This CDR3 comprises 10 residues. This chain's CDR3 is CSARRDRDHF. The CDR3 coding sequence is TGCAGTGCTAGGAGGGACAGGGACCACTTT.

This chain uses TRBV30 with TRBJ2-1; 9 nucleotides agree with TRBD2. V lost 4 bases to trimming and J lost 3 bases; unmatched junction nucleotides: 1. CDR1 is GTSNPN and CDR2 is SVGIG in the germline V gene (reference sequence). The CDR3 covers 13 residues. CDR3 loop: CAWTSGIYNEQFF. The CDR3 region has the DNA TGTGCCTGGACTAGCGGGATCTACAATGAGCAGTTCTTC.

V and J are TRBV5-6 and TRBJ2-1, with D maybe TRBD1 (5 bases). V was pared by 0 bases and J by 0 bases, with 10 bases between. This CDR3 has 16 residues. Looked up from germline, CDR1 is SGHDT and CDR2 is YYEEEE. In DNA form, the CDR3 reads TGTGCCAGCAGCTTGGTCGGGCAGGGCTCCTACAATGAGCAGTTCTTC. Its protein is CASSLVGQGSYNEQFF.

The CDR3 protein is CASRATGVYNEQFF. The CDR3 nucleotides read TGTGCCAGCAGAGCGACAGGGGTATACAATGAGCAGTTCTTC. The chain uses TRBV11-1 and TRBJ2-1; 8 bases match TRBD1. The J segment lost 4 bases and the V segment lost 6 bases, leaving 5 bases of the junction unmatched. CDR3 length equals 14 residues. Germline CDR1 and CDR2: SGHAT and FQDESV (reference sequence).

This chain connects TRBV5-1 to TRBJ2-1; tentative D call: TRBD1 (5 bases). Germline V gives CDR1 SGHRS, CDR2 YFSETQ. Trimming removed 5 bases from V and 0 bases from J, with 12 bases in between. The CDR3 has 15 amino acids. The CDR3 DNA is TGCGCCAGCAGTCAGGGCTCCTACTCCTACAATGAGCAGTTCTTC. It encodes CASSQGSYSYNEQFF. The variable domain in full, completed from reference TRBV5-1 and TRBJ2-1, reads KAGVTQTPRYLIKTRGQQVTLSCSPISGHRSVSWYQQTPGQGLQFLFEYFSETQRNKGNFPGRFSGRQFSNSRSEMNVSTLELGDSALYLCASSQGSYSYNEQFFGPGTRLTVL.

The rearrangement uses TRBV7-9 and TRBJ2-7, with 9 bases fitting TRBD1. Unmatched junction bases numbered 8, after V lost 3 bases and J lost 2 bases. CDR1 and CDR2 from the germline V gene are SEHNR and FQNEAQ (reference sequence). This CDR3 contains 16 residues. Written as DNA, the CDR3 is TGTGCCAGCAGCTTCCCCGGGACAGGGACCCCCTACGAGCAGTACTTC. Its protein is CASSFPGTGTPYEQYF. Full variable domain (remainder filled in from reference TRBV7-9 and TRBJ2-7): DTGVSQNPRHKITKRGQNVTFRCDPISEHNRLYWYRQTLGQGPEFLTYFQNEAQLEKSRLLSDRFSAERPKGSFSTLEIQRTEQGDSAMYLCASSFPGTGTPYEQYFGPGTRLTVT.

The chain recombines TRBV18 with TRBJ2-2, with D perhaps matching TRBD1 (5 bases). Between the trimmed V and J ends, which lost 5 bases and 5 bases, there was a span of 15 bases. Germline-derived CDR1 and CDR2 are KGHSH and LQKENI. The CDR3 spans 15 residues. The CDR3 region has the DNA TGTGCCAGCTCATTAACGAATCCAGGGACCGGGGAGCTGTTTTTT. Amino acid sequence: CASSLTNPGTGELFF.

J is TRBJ2-1 and V is TRBV4-2; D unclear. This CDR3 has 16 residues. The ends were cut back, 2 bases at V and 0 bases at J, with 11 bases in the middle. The V gene's germline CDR1 is LGHNA and CDR2 YNFKEQ. Here the CDR3 DNA reads TGTGCCAGCAGCCAACCTGGAGTAAGCTCCTACAATGAGCAGTTCTTC. It translates to CASSQPGVSSYNEQFF.

The chain uses TRBV30 and TRBJ2-1; 10 nucleotides line up with TRBD2. Germline assignment: CDR1 GTSNPN and CDR2 SVGIG (reference sequence). The CDR3 sequence is 16 residues long. Germline trimming cut 2 bases from V and 7 bases from J; bases unmatched to any gene: 11. The CDR3 reads CAWSPNPSGSKNEQFF. DNA of the CDR3: TGTGCCTGGAGTCCGAACCCTAGCGGGAGCAAGAATGAGCAGTTCTTC.

The chain has TRBV5-4 and TRBJ1-3; D possibly corresponds to TRBD1 (6 bases). The CDR3 has 14 amino acids. From germline, CDR1 is SGHNT and CDR2 YYREEE (reference sequence). V shed 0 bases and J shed 7 bases, with 11 bases lying between them. The CDR3 protein is CASSLEAGANTIYF. The CDR3 DNA reads as TGTGCCAGCAGCTTGGAGGCGGGGGCGAACACCATATATTTT. The full variable domain, completed using reference TRBV5-4 and TRBJ1-3, is ETGVTQSPTHLIKTRGQQVTLRCSSQSGHNTVSWYQQALGQGPQFIFQYYREEENGRGNFPPRFSGLQFPNYSSELNVNALELDDSALYLCASSLEAGANTIYFGEGSWLTVV.

Notes on this clone: Additional DNA sequences in this sample encode the identical CDR3. The V gene is TRBV7-2, the J gene TRBJ2-7, with 7 bases identical to TRBD2. V lost 1 base to trimming and J lost 3 bases; unmatched junction nucleotides: 3. The germline V gene encodes CDR1 SGHTA and CDR2 FQGNSA. The CDR3 spans 14 residues. The CDR3 loop is CASSLGLAGYEQYF. CDR3 DNA: TGTGCCAGCAGCTTAGGACTAGCAGGCTACGAGCAGTACTTC.

The rearrangement joins TRBV2 to TRBJ2-3, with 10 bases fitting TRBD2. Trimming cost V 4 bases and J 5 bases; bases outside gene matches: 3. Looked up from germline, CDR1 is SNHLY and CDR2 is FYNNEI. This CDR3 is built from 14 residues. The CDR3 spells CASSGRLAGDTQYF. CDR3 bases: TGTGCCAGCAGTGGTCGACTAGCGGGAGATACGCAGTATTTT.